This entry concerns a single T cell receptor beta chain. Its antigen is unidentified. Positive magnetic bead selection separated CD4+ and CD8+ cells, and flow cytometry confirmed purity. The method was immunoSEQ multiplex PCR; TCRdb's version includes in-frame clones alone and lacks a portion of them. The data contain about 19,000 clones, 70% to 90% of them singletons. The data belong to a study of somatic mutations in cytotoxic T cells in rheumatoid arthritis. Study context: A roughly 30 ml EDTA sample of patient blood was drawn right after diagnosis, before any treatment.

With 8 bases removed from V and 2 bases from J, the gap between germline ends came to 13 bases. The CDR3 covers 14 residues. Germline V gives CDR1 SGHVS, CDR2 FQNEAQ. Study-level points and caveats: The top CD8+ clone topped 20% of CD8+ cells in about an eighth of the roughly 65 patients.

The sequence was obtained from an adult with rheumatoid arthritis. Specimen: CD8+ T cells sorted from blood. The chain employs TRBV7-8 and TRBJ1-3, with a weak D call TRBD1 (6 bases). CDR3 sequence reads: CASGLQGAGNTIYF. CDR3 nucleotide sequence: TGTGCCAGCGGCCTACAGGGAGCTGGAAACACCATATATTTT.